This passage covers 5 T cell receptor beta chains from one sample sequenced in a study of T cell responses to AZD1222 COVID-19 vaccine. Only in-frame clones appear in the TCRdb table, and some are missing; sequencing was by immunoSEQ multiplex PCR. The sample holds over 85,000 clones, about nine tenths seen once. Sequenced material: peripheral blood, taken 28 days after the second AZD1222 dose. Receptors were obtained from an adult who received the AZD1222 COVID-19 vaccine.

This sequence joins TRBV5-1 and TRBJ1-2; TRBD1 matches 10 bases. Germline V gene lookup returns CDR1 SGHRS and CDR2 YFSETQ. Unmatched junction bases numbered 5, after V lost 2 bases and J lost 4 bases. There are 15 residues in the CDR3. The CDR3, as DNA: TGCGCCAGCAGCTTTCGTGACAGGGGGCTCTATGGCTACACCTTC. Translation gives CASSFRDRGLYGYTF.

This rearrangement joins TRBV5-4 to TRBJ2-2, with unresolved D. The germline CDR1 and CDR2 sequences are SGHNT and YYREEE (reference sequence). There are 16 residues in the CDR3. The V end was cut by 0 bases, the J end by 3 bases, with 12 bases between. CDR3 in amino acids: CASSLGQAVYTGELFF. The DNA for the CDR3 is TGTGCCAGCAGCTTGGGGCAGGCGGTTTACACCGGGGAGCTGTTTTTT.

This chain uses TRBV30 with TRBJ2-1; TRBD1 matches at 8 bases. CDR3 length equals 15 residues. V lost 2 bases and J lost 3; bases outside the gene matches: 6. Per germline, CDR1 GTSNPN and CDR2 SVGIG (reference sequence). The CDR3, as DNA: TGTGCCTGGAGTAGTTGGGACAGGAGCTACAATGAGCAGTTCTTC. As protein: CAWSSWDRSYNEQFF.

V usage is TRBV5-1 and J usage is TRBJ1-5; D unclear. The CDR3 runs 12 residues. V was cut by 1 base and J by 7 bases, with 6 bases left in between. Germline assignment: CDR1 SGHRS and CDR2 YFSETQ. The CDR3 loop reads CASSLWCQPQHF. The CDR3, as DNA: TGCGCCAGCAGCTTGTGGTGCCAGCCCCAGCATTTT.

V and J are TRBV7-9 and TRBJ2-2; either TRBD1 or TRBD2 may supply D (6 bases each). This CDR3 has 15 amino acids. The V end was cut by 4 bases, the J end by 10 bases, with 19 bases between. Germline V gives CDR1 SEHNR, CDR2 FQNEAQ (reference sequence). The CDR3 reads CASSSSGGRNEELFF. DNA of the CDR3: TGTGCCAGCAGCTCCTCCGGGGGCCGTAATGAGGAGCTGTTTTTT.